This entry lists 7 T cell receptor beta chains sequenced from one sample in a study of cytomegalovirus exposure and HLA in healthy donors listed by TCRdb under 2017. The method was the immunoSEQ multiplex PCR assay. The multiplex PCR relied on a mix of 60 forward primers for TCR Vbeta segments and 13 reverse primers for TCR Jbeta segments. TCRdb retrieved this table from immuneACCESS and kept in-frame rearrangements only. Not all clones are present; in checked studies, unresolved V genes account for under half, and no reason is known for the remainder. This sample is represented by 90,000 to 130,000 clones; 82% of them were singletons. Around 23% of the sample rests with the top ten. Sequenced: PBMCs. The source is a man aged 25 to 40 in good health and CMV-seropositive.

The J gene is TRBJ2-2, the V gene TRBV9, with D perhaps TRBD2 (6 bases). Germline V gene lookup returns CDR1 SGDLS and CDR2 YYNGEE. V lost 0 bases and J lost 3, with 6 bases in between. The CDR3 length is 14 residues. CDR3 sequence (DNA): TGTGCCAGCAGCGTAGGGGGGGACACCGGGGAGCTGTTTTTT. Translated, it gives CASSVGGDTGELFF.

The chain employs TRBV6-6 and TRBJ1-1; a possible D gene is TRBD1 (5 bases). Germline V gene lookup returns CDR1 MNHNY and CDR2 SVGAGI (reference sequence). V lost 5 bases and J 7 bases, leaving 17 bases between the germline ends. This CDR3 is 14 amino acids long. This chain's CDR3 is CASSLTGSGGEAFF. Written as DNA, the CDR3 is TGTGCCAGCAGTCTCACGGGATCCGGGGGTGAAGCTTTCTTT.

The rearrangement joins TRBV18 to TRBJ1-5, with no clear D. CDR3 length: 13 amino acids. Trimming shortened V by 5 bases and J by 7 bases, and 12 bases separated the two germline ends. Germline V gives CDR1 KGHSH, CDR2 LQKENI. CDR3 sequence reads: CASSGGLGQPQHF. The CDR3 DNA reads as TGTGCCAGCTCAGGAGGTTTGGGACAGCCCCAGCATTTT. Full variable domain (rest looked up from reference TRBV18 and TRBJ1-5): NAGVMQNPRHLVRRRGQEARLRCSPMKGHSHVYWYRQLPEEGLKFMVYLQKENIIDESGMPKERFSAEFPKEGPSILRIQQVVRGDSAAYFCASSGGLGQPQHFGDGTRLSIL.

The gene calls are TRBV18 and TRBJ2-7; TRBD1 matches 8 bases. Germline V gene data show CDR1 as KGHSH and CDR2 as LQKENI. This CDR3 spans 16 amino acids. The junction had 9 bases not matched to a gene; V was cut back by 1 base and J by 4 bases. The CDR3 DNA reads TGTGCCAGCTCACCACTCAATGGACAGGGAGTATACGAGCAGTACTTC. As protein: CASSPLNGQGVYEQYF.

The CDR3 sequence: CASSLQQGSSGNTIYF. As DNA, the CDR3 is TGTGCCAGCAGCTTACAACAGGGATCCTCTGGAAACACCATATATTTT. The V gene is TRBV11-2, the J gene TRBJ1-3; D might be TRBD1 (6 bases). The germline gives CDR1 SGHAT, CDR2 FQNNGV. CDR3 length: 16 amino acids. V gave up 2 bases and J gave up 0 bases, with 11 bases separating them.

In its sample, this clone was seen once. The chain recombines TRBV27 with TRBJ2-5; D perhaps matches TRBD2 (6 bases). CDR1 is MNHEY, CDR2 SMNVEV, per germline (reference sequence). V lost 2 bases and J 0 bases, leaving 7 bases between the germline ends. This CDR3 has 14 amino acids. The CDR3 region has the DNA TGTGCCAGCAGTTTACGGGAGTACCAAGAGACCCAGTACTTC. It is translated as CASSLREYQETQYF.

This clone showed up just a few times. The rearrangement joins TRBV4-1 to TRBJ1-5; D might be TRBD1 (5 bases). The CDR3 contains 16 residues. Trimming pared 1 base from V and 5 bases from J, leaving 15 bases between. Germline V lookup: CDR1 MGHRA, CDR2 YSYEKL. The CDR3 loop is CASSQVPGWGDQPQHF. Written as DNA, the CDR3 is TGCGCCAGCAGCCAAGTTCCAGGTTGGGGGGATCAGCCCCAGCATTTT.